At least ten counts were recorded for the clone carrying this T cell receptor beta chain. TCR beta CDR3 sequences were amplified from RNA transcripts. TCR CDR3 regions were first amplified by RT-PCR with HTBI primers. TCRdb fed the multiplex PCR reads into MiXCR, producing one record per CDR3 protein. The sample holds under 300,000 distinct CDR3 sequences, roughly 15% seen once. This sample is part of a study of T cells in Graves' hyperthyroidism and ophthalmopathy. J lost 3 bases, V lost 2 bases, and 7 bases had no gene match. Germline V gene lookup returns CDR1 MNHNS and CDR2 SASEGT. CDR3 size: 16 residues.

Sequenced input: blood. V and J are TRBV6-1 and TRBJ1-2; 9 bases agree with TRBD1. This receptor was obtained from a woman in her forties with Graves' hyperthyroidism that later progressed to Graves' ophthalmopathy. This CDR3 is CASSESGTGLDYGYTF. DNA for the CDR3: TGTGCCAGCAGTGAAAGTGGGACAGGGTTGGACTATGGCTACACCTTC.